This entry concerns a single T cell receptor beta chain. Its antigen is still unknown. No per-base quality is available; no much larger clone lies one base away. The data were obtained in a study of long-term antiretroviral therapy in people with HIV (dated 2022 in TCRdb). Turning to the overall study: The earliest samples were collected roughly a decade before the 2015 WHO recommendation for immediate ART, at a time when ART was usually postponed until CD4 counts fell. A retrospective serial study tested whether changes in peripheral blood TRB repertoire composition and diversity were associated with ART initiation and durable HIV suppression. A total of about 190 cryopreserved PBMC samples were contributed to the cohort by 30 adults with confirmed HIV infection, with samples collected serially over a mean of roughly six years (range 1-12). About 40% of the roughly 30 participants with HIV were female. No cross-contamination during QIAcube processing was seen in test extractions of a monoclonal T-cell line run alongside around 30 polyclonal samples. Broad study findings and their caveats: Because cell numbers in pre-ART samples were limited, unsorted PBMC were profiled instead of sorted CD4+ and CD8+ T cells. Compared with controls, HIV repertoires had narrower CDR3 length ranges, and the network structure pointed to an antigen-experienced repertoire that shifted only slightly toward naive after ART. At every time point, the repertoire was dominated by expanded TRB clones first identified before ART initiation, although this dominance fluctuated and, in many PLHIV, declined after ART. Inferences about post-ART repertoire changes are limited because no data were available on ART adherence, viral resistance or therapy changes. The samples span the years 2004 to 2017, and the ART regimens used at that time may not be as effective as current regimens. Limited PBMC availability meant only the TCR beta chain was sequenced, without alpha chain pairing. Starting ART was linked to a significant rise in TRB diversity, yet even with long-term ART the diversity remained significantly lower than in transplant donor controls.

V is cut by 1 base and J by 1 base, and the space between the germline ends is 2 bases. Sequences SGHRS (CDR1) and YFSETQ (CDR2) are obtained from the germline V gene. The CDR3 measures 13 amino acids from cysteine to phenylalanine. The entry retains the CDR3 DNA only, 39 bases that are in frame from base 1. The immunoSEQ hsTCRB v3.0 assay was used at survey level resolution to sequence the TRB variable region. The target sequencing depth for TRB was about 35,000-50,000 T-cell genomes per sample. Pooled TRB libraries were sequenced on an Illumina MiSeq with a v3 150-cycle kit. The authors' pipeline ran thus. Analysis of repertoires was carried out in R inside a reproducible Nextflow workflow spanning QC, data transformation and analysis. Custom analyses were implemented in LymphoSeq2, an R package for AIRR-Seq data exploration. A handful of samples yielding fewer than 5000 total TRB sequences were excluded, leaving over 150 analyzed HIV repertoires. Among the roughly 190 retained HIV repertoires, 55 to 65 were collected before ART initiation and roughly 130 were collected after ART initiation. Repertoires were downsampled to 5000 TRB nucleotide sequences, and summary statistics were averaged over 100 downsampling iterations. TRB sequences were retained for analysis only if CDR3 regions of at least seven amino acids were present. A Shannon entropy-derived clonality score and the Gini coefficient were used to measure diversity. Repertoire networks linked the top 5000 CDR3 amino acid sequences whenever two sequences differed by an edit distance of one. GLIPH2 predicted antigen specificity groups and MHC restriction for TRB CDR3 amino acid sequences. To flag known CMV, EBV, HIV or tissue antigen associations, CDR3 amino acid sequences were matched against VDJdb and McPAS-TCR. Pre-ART, post-ART and control groups were compared with Wilcoxon signed-rank tests and Holm-Bonferroni correction. Here the immuneACCESS table is served through TCRdb, limited to in-frame sequences with V and J called. Missing clones are a known gap in these copies; in checked studies unresolved V genes cover under half, and the rest lacks a known reason. For V, J and clone size, that table is used; D and trimming come from the DNA. The table for this sample lists about 21,000 clones; 65% to 85% of them were counted only once. The ten largest clones represent 9.5% to 15% of the sample.

Inclusion was restricted to participants for whom at least one PBMC sample before ART initiation and at least two post-ART samples were available. All participants with HIV were treated in the United States of America. Before DNA extraction, cryopreserved samples of roughly 0.9-10 million PBMC were thawed and then washed. At the time of the earliest PBMC sample for each participant with HIV, ages ranged from roughly 23 to 60 years. Each participant contributed PBMC samples from 1-4 timepoints before ART initiation and 2-8 timepoints after ART initiation, with a median of 7 samples. For every participant, serial HIV viral load, CD4+ T-cell count, ART history and demographic data were obtained. Using a Qiagen kit on a QIAcube, genomic DNA was extracted from unsorted PBMC, with samples processed in batches of 12.

The sample here was unsorted PBMCs, taken less than 1.8 years before starting antiretroviral therapy. The chain couples TRBV5-1 to TRBJ2-2, with the D gene too uncertain to name. The source is a woman aged 40 to 49 with HIV. CDR3 protein: CASSLMNTGELFF. The DNA is as follows: TGCGCCAGCAGCTTGATGAACACCGGGGAGCTGTTTTTT.